This entry is about one T cell receptor (beta chain). Its antigen is as yet unknown. TCRdb keeps only in-frame clones here, not all; method: immunoSEQ multiplex PCR. This sample carries approximately 57,000 clones, 82% of them seen once, and the ten largest clones take more than 5.5%. The CDR3 covers 15 residues. Germline CDR1 GTSNPN, CDR2 SVGIG (reference sequence). V was cut by 0 bases and J by 7 bases, with 16 bases left in between. Enrolled patients, whose metastatic non-small-cell lung cancer was chemo-refractory, received focal radiation plus CTLA-4 blockade with ipilimumab. The data were obtained in a study of radiotherapy plus CTLA-4 blockade in lung cancer. Study-wide context: For approximately 19% of patients, objective responses occurred, and around 34% had disease control. Study-wide findings and caveats: In blood, after radiotherapy plus ipilimumab, tumor-derived TCR clones expanded. With interferon-beta, early dynamics of blood T cell clones were reported to best predict response.

The clonotype was recovered from a human donor with non-small cell lung cancer whose response to radiotherapy plus ipilimumab could not be evaluated. The chain carries TRBV30 and TRBJ2-1; D gene ambiguous. This sample comprised peripheral blood, obtained from a patient treated with radiotherapy plus ipilimumab. The DNA for the CDR3 is TGTGCCTGGAGTGTATCCGGCCTCATCAGGAATGAGCAGTTCTTC. This encodes CAWSVSGLIRNEQFF. The full variable domain, its missing parts supplied by reference TRBV30 and TRBJ2-1, is SQTIHQWPATLVQPVGSPLSLECTVEGTSNPNLYWYRQAAGRGLQLLFYSVGIGQISSEVPQNLSASRPQDRQFILSSKKLLLSDSGFYLCAWSVSGLIRNEQFFGPGTRLTVL.